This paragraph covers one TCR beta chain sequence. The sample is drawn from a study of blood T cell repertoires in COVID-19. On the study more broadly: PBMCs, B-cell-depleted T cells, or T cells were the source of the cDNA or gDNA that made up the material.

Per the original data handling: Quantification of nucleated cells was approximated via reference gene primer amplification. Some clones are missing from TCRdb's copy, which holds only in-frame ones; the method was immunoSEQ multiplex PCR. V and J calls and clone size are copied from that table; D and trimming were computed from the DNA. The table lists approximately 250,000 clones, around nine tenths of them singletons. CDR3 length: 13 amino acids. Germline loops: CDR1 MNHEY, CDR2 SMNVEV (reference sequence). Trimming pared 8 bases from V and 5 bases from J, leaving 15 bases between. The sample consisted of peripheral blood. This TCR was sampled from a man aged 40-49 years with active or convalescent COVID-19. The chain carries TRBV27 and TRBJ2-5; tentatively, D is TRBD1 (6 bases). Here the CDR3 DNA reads TGTGCCAGCGGGGGCCGAGGGCGGGAGACCCAGTACTTC. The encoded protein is CASGGRGRETQYF.